These 12 T cell receptor beta chains came from one sample sequenced in a study of tumor-infiltrating lymphocytes in oesophageal squamous cell carcinoma. TCRdb re-called the PCR reads through MiXCR, storing one row per CDR3 protein. The table shows some 6,200 distinct CDR3 sequences, with approximately 16% occurring only once. The sample was normal esophageal tissue next to the tumor. All receptors derive from a male donor with esophageal squamous cell carcinoma.

This clonotype was seen ten or more times. The chain couples TRBV6-1 to TRBJ2-7, with TRBD2 identical over 7 bases. This CDR3 has 14 residues. Trimming removed 7 bases from V and 3 bases from J; junction bases left unmatched: 9. CDR1 and CDR2 from the germline V gene are MNHNS and SASEGT. The CDR3 sequence is CASTLAGTNYEQYF. The CDR3 DNA is TGTGCCAGCACCTTAGCGGGTACTAACTACGAGCAGTACTTC.

This clonotype occurred many times. The rearrangement links TRBV12-3 or TRBV12-4 to TRBJ1-5; 8 bases are shared with TRBD1. J gave up 6 bases and V 6 bases, and 7 bases lay outside the gene matches. This CDR3 has 14 amino acids. This CDR3 is CASSRGQGGQPQHF. DNA for the CDR3: TGTGCCAGCAGCCGCGGACAGGGAGGTCAGCCCCAGCATTTT.

J is TRBJ2-4 and V is TRBV5-5; unclear D gene. The J call could be wrong; TRBJ2-1 is a better fit for the DNA end. This CDR3 has 16 residues. Per germline, CDR1 SGHKS and CDR2 YYEKEE (reference sequence). This CDR3 reads CASSLDFRTVYYEQFF. As DNA, the CDR3 is TGTGCCAGCAGCTTGGATTTCCGGACGGTATACTACGAGCAGTTCTTC.

This clonotype is labeled as medium-sized. The chain is built from TRBV7-9 and TRBJ2-1, with TRBD2 matching 13 bases. Per germline, CDR1 SEHNR and CDR2 FQNEAQ (reference sequence). V trimming: 4 bases; J trimming: 9 bases; junction bases outside the gene matches: 6. This CDR3 is built from 15 residues. The CDR3 sequence: CASSSTSGGAVEQFF. CDR3 sequence (DNA): TGTGCCAGCAGCTCTACTAGCGGGGGGGCGGTTGAGCAGTTCTTC.

Only a few counts were recorded for this clonotype. A read error may explain this, as a much larger clone is one base away. This chain uses TRBV24-1 with TRBJ2-5, with 12 bases identical to TRBD2. The V segment lost 3 bases and the J segment 11 bases; nucleotides outside the gene matches: 15. The CDR3 sequence is 17 residues long. Looked up from germline, CDR1 is KGHDR and CDR2 is SFDVKD. CDR3 sequence reads: CATSDPTLAGGRYEQYF. CDR3 in DNA: TGTGCCACCAGTGATCCAACACTAGCGGGGGGCCGATATGAGCAGTACTTC.

The sample holds many counts of this clonotype. It may be a read error: a sequence one base away is much more abundant. This chain links TRBV11-2 with TRBJ2-7; D is ambiguous. Trimming cost V 1 base and J 7 bases, with 11 bases left between them. CDR1 SGHAT and CDR2 FQNNGV come from the germline V gene. The CDR3 has 13 amino acids. Here the CDR3 DNA reads TGTGCCAGCAGCTTAGTCGGTCAGAATGAGCAGTACTTC. Protein product: CASSLVGQNEQYF. The complete variable domain, with remaining parts taken from reference TRBV11-2 and TRBJ2-7, reads EAGVAQSPRYKIIEKRQSVAFWCNPISGHATLYWYQQILGQGPKLLIQFQNNGVVDDSQLPKDRFSAERLKGVDSTLKIQPAKLEDSAVYLCASSLVGQNEQYFGPGTRLTVT.

As concerns this clonotype: Since the CDR3 does not end with the conserved phenylalanine or tryptophan, this likely comes from a read error. Because the CDR3's place on the DNA is in doubt, the DNA is left out and the CDR3 is given as listed by TCRdb. V is TRBV7-8 and J is TRBJ2-7; the D call in the table, TRBD2, was not verified against the DNA. The CDR3 sequence runs 17 residues, both termini included. CDR1 and CDR2 from the germline V gene are SGHVS and FQNEAQ. This chain's CDR3 is CASSLGVGTNYGYTFGS.

This clonotype was observed many times. The chain is built from TRBV11-2 and TRBJ1-4, with D unclear. Germline loops: CDR1 SGHAT, CDR2 FQNNGV. CDR3 size: 18 residues. Trimming removed 0 bases from V and 0 bases from J, with 14 bases in between. DNA of the CDR3: TGTGCCAGCAGCTTAGATCCCCTTCGAGGCGCAACTAATGAAAAACTGTTTTTT. As protein: CASSLDPLRGATNEKLFF. Looking up the rest from reference TRBV11-2 and TRBJ1-4 gives the full variable domain: EAGVAQSPRYKIIEKRQSVAFWCNPISGHATLYWYQQILGQGPKLLIQFQNNGVVDDSQLPKDRFSAERLKGVDSTLKIQPAKLEDSAVYLCASSLDPLRGATNEKLFFGSGTQLSVL.

Ten or more counts support this clonotype. An end of the junction differs from the germline gene, which may be a read error. The chain recombines TRBV7-9 with TRBJ2-7; D may be TRBD1 (6 bases). Germline V lookup: CDR1 SEHNR, CDR2 FQNEAQ (reference sequence). The CDR3 has 16 residues. DNA for the CDR3: TGTGCCAGCAGCTTAGGGACAGAACGCAGGGCTTCACCCCTCCACTTC. This codes for CASSLGTERRASPLHF. The whole variable domain, remainder taken from reference TRBV7-9 and TRBJ2-7, is DTGVSQNPRHKITKRGQNVTFRCDPISEHNRLYWYRQTLGQGPEFLTYFQNEAQLEKSRLLSDRFSAERPKGSFSTLEIQRTEQGDSAMYLCASSLGTERRASPLHFGPGTRLTVT.

As concerns this clonotype: One base away lies a much larger clone, so this may be a sequencing read error. J is TRBJ2-1 and V is TRBV5-6; 10 nucleotides match TRBD1. V gave up 7 bases and J gave up 10 bases; unmatched junction bases: 14. The V gene's germline CDR1 is SGHDT and CDR2 YYEEEE. CDR3 size: 15 residues. CDR3 nucleotide sequence: TGTGCCAGCGAGCGCCGGGACAGGGGTTCCTACGAGCAGTTCTTC. This sequence encodes CASERRDRGSYEQFF.

To note about this clonotype: The conserved phenylalanine or tryptophan normally closing the CDR3 is absent here, so this likely arose from a read error. No DNA is shown, since the ends of the CDR3 on it are uncertain; the CDR3 is the one TCRdb lists. The chain employs TRBV27 and TRBJ2-5; the table gives TRBD2 as D, unverified against the DNA. The CDR3 length equals 15 residues, ends included. CDR1 and CDR2 (germline): MNHEY, SMNVEV (reference sequence). The CDR3 protein is CASSLIQGSPLHFGN.

By its share, this clonotype is medium-sized. The chain combines TRBV7-3 with TRBJ2-2; no definite D call. V was cut by 5 bases and J by 6 bases, with 10 bases left in between. CDR3 length equals 13 residues. Germline-derived CDR1 and CDR2 are SGHTA and FQGTGA. The CDR3 reads CASSPRFSGELFF. The CDR3 DNA is TGTGCCAGCAGCCCGAGGTTCTCCGGGGAGCTGTTTTTT.